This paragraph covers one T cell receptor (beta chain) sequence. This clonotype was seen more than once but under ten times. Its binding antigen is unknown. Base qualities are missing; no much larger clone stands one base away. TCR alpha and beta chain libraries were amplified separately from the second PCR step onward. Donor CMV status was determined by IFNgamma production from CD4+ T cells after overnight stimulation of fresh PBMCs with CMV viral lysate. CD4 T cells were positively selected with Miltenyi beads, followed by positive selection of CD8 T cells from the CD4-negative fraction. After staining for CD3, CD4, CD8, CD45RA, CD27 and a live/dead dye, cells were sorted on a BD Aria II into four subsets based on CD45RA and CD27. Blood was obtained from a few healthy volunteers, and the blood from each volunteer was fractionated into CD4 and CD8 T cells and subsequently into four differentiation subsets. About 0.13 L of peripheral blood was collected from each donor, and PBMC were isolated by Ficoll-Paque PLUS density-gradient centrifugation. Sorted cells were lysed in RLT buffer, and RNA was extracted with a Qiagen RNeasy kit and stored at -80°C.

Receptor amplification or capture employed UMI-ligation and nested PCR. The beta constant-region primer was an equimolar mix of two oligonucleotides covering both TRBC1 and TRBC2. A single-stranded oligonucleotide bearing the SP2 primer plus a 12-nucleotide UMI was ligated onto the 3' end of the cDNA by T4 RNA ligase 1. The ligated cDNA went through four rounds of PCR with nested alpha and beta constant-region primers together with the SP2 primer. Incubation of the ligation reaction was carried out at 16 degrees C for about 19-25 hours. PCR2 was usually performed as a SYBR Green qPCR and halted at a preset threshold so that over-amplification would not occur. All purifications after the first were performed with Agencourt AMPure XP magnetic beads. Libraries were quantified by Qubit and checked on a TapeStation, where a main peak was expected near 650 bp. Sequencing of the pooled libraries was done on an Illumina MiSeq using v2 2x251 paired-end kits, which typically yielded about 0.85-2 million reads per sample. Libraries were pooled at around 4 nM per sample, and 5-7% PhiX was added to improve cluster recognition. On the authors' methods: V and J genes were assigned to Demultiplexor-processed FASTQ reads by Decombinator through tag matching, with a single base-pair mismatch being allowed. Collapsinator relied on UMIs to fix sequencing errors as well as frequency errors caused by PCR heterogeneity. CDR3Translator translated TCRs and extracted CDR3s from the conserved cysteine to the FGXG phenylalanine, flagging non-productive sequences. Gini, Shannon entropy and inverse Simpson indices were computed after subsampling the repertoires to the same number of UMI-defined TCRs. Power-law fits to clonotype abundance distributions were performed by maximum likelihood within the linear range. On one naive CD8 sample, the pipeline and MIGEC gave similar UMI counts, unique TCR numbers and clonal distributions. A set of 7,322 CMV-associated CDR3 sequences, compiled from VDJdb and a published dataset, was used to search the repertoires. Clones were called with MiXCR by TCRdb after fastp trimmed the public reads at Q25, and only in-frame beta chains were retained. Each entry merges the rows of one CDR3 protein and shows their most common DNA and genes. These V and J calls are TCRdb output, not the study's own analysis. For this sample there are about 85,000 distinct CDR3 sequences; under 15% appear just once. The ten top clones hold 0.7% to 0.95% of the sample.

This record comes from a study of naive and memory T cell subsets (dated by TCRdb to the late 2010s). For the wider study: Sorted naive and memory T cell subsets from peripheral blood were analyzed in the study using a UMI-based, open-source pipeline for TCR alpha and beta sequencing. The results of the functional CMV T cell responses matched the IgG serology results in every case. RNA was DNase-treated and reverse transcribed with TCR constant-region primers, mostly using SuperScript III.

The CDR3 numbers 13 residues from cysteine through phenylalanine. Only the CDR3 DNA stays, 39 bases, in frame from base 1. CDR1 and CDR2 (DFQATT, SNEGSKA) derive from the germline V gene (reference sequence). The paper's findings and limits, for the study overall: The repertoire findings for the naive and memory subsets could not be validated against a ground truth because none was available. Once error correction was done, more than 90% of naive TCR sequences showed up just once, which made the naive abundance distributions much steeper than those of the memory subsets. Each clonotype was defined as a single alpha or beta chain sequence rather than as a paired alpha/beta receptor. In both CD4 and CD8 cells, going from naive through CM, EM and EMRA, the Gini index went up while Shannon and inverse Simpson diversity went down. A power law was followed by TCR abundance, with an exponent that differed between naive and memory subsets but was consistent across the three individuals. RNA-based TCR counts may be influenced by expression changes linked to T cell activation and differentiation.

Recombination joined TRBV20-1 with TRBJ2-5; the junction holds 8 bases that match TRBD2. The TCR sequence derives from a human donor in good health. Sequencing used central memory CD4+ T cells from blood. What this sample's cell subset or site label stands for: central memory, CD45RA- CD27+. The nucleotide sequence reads TGCAGCGGCTATCGGGGGGGCAAGGAGACCCAGTACTTC. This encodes CSGYRGGKETQYF.